The source of this T cell receptor beta chain is a study of regulatory T cells in long-lasting Graves disease. General study points: TRBV28 was favored in persistent disease, as were TRBJ1-2 and TRBJ2-5. Those with persistent Graves' had less TCR diversity than newly diagnosed patients.

This clonotype was seen many times. Its target is unknown. Combining iRepertoire HTBI primers with Arm-PCR of CDR3 regions, the authors built TCR beta libraries. Each CDR3 protein gets one entry after TCRdb re-called the multiplex PCR reads with MiXCR. The table lists 450,000 to 650,000 distinct CDR3 sequences, roughly 16% of them singletons, with 20% to 30% in the top ten. Time point defined: newly diagnosed GD, antithyroid drugs for less than 3 months. Extracted RNA from PBMCs served as the source of the TCR library. V lost 3 bases to trimming and J lost 1 base, with 3 bases between them. The CDR3 loop spans 12 amino acids. Germline CDR1 and CDR2: KGHSH and LQKENI. This same sample was also taken into another study, of T cells in Graves' hyperthyroidism and ophthalmopathy. This second study notes: HTBI primers drove first-round RT-PCR of the TCR CDR3. In blood, most of the thyroid clonotypes expanded above 0.001 were also present.

The sequences come from peripheral blood mononuclear cells (PBMCs), collected at new diagnosis, from a patient treated with antithyroid drugs. This clonotype was sampled from a woman aged 35-65 years with Graves disease. The chain recombines TRBV18 with TRBJ1-1; D unclear. CDR3 nucleotides: TGTGCCAGCTCACCTCAGAACACTGAAGCTTTCTTT. Amino acids: CASSPQNTEAFF.